This entry describes one T cell receptor (beta chain). This clone's antigen is unknown. This record belongs to a study of CXCR3-negative and CXCR3-positive naive CD8 T cells (dated by TCRdb to the late 2010s). General notes on the study: About 135 million TRB reads were obtained in total, roughly 1.5 +/- 0.3 million reads per library. Data from roughly eleven donors, pooled across two independent experiments, went into the diversity and physicochemical repertoire analyses. For the TRBV-TRBJ cluster analysis, the naive subsets came from 5 donors, while the memory cells came from 3 donors.

The CDR3 runs 14 amino acids, cysteine and phenylalanine included. Only the protein is on record. For every CD8+ T cell subset, 250,000 to 300,000 cells were flow-sorted straight into RLT lysis buffer, and each subset was sorted in triplicate. To keep memory contaminants out, a stringent definition of naive CD8+ T cells was applied: CD45RO-CCR7+CD27+CD95-. Peripheral blood mononuclear cells were isolated from buffy coats by standard density gradient centrifugation. A FACSAria III was used to flow-sort naive CXCR3-negative and CXCR3-positive CD8+ T cells. An RNeasy Mini Kit was used to extract total RNA from the sorted cells. The sample was run on a NextSeq 550. The Human TCR Profiling Kit (MiLaboratory) was used to prepare UMI-labeled 5' RACE TRB cDNA libraries. The full amount of extracted RNA was used for cDNA synthesis, and the full amount of resulting cDNA was used for PCR amplification. Libraries were prepared in parallel with an identical number of PCR cycles. On the authors' methods: With a requirement of at least two reads per UMI, MIGEC and MiXCR extracted about 50,000 +/- 10,000 unique UMI-labeled TRB cDNA molecules per library. On average, around 40,000 +/- 10,000 functional in-frame TRB CDR3 nucleotide clonotypes lacking stop codons were found per library. After downsampling to 5000 UMI-labeled TRB molecules per sample, diversity metrics such as normalized Shannon-Wiener and Chao1 were calculated in VDJtools. For the central five CDR3 residues, VDJtools calculated physicochemical properties weighted by clonotype size, namely interaction energy, strength, volume and Kidera factor 4. With the reads reprocessed by TCRdb, a single entry stands for each CDR3 protein sequence and no DNA is reported. What appears here as the V and J calls and clone size reflects TCRdb's work, not the paper's. This sample's listing comprises roughly 120,000 distinct CDR3 sequences. In total, the top ten clones hold 0.5% to 0.6% of the sample.

The study at large found these results: Freshly isolated PBMCs were used for most assays because CXCR3 expression went down partially after cryopreservation. Similar TRBV-TRBJ usage was shown by naive CXCR3-negative and CXCR3-positive cells from the same donor, whereas distinct patterns were shown by memory cells. Because surface CD5, which is linked to self-reactivity in mice, was comparable between the naive subsets, TCR interaction strength was also inferred from the physicochemical properties of TRB CDR3s. Repertoire diversity was comparably high in both naive subsets but much lower in memory CD8+ T cells. TRB CDR3s from CXCR3-positive naive cells showed higher hydrophobicity (lower Kidera factor 4), lower energy, and higher strength and volume indices than CXCR3-negative naive cells.

The material sequenced was naive CXCR3+ CD8+ T cells from blood. In the paper's terms, the cell subset or site label means: CD45RO-CCR7+CD27+CD95- naive CD8+ T cells expressing CXCR3 (TNR3+). This receptor was identified in a human donor in good health. Some clones in this sample may be carry-over from other donors' samples. The rearrangement joined TRBV12-3 or TRBV12-4 to TRBJ2-7. The CDR3 loop reads CASSLVGGTYEQYF.